A single sample is the source of the 28 T cell receptor beta chains below, sequenced in a study of T-cell reconstitution after alpha-beta-depleted transplantation in children. A TCRbeta library incorporating unique molecular identifiers was prepared. TCRdb used MiXCR to reprocess the PCR reads, holding one entry per CDR3 protein. In the table there are 95,000 to 150,000 distinct CDR3 sequences, roughly 23% of which are singletons. Sequenced here: PBMCs, mostly from graft donor cells, sampled 180 days after TCRalphabeta/CD19-depleted stem cell transplant. These TCRs come from a male patient between 2 and 15 years old who had a stem cell transplant for chronic granulomatous disease, so the T cells may come from the graft donor.

The chain is built from TRBV5-1 and TRBJ1-1; D is unclear. Trimming pared 0 bases from V and 3 bases from J, leaving 12 bases between. The CDR3 extends over 15 amino acids. Germline CDR1 and CDR2: SGHRS and YFSETQ. CDR3 bases: TGCGCCAGCAGCTTGGTTCGGGCTACGGACACTGAAGCTTTCTTT. This sequence encodes CASSLVRATDTEAFF.

This clonotype was recorded many times. V gene TRBV27 combines with J gene TRBJ2-7; TRBD1 is a possible D gene (6 bases). The V end lost 5 bases, the J end lost 3 bases, and 17 bases lay between the germline ends. The CDR3 runs 15 residues. Germline CDR1 MNHEY, CDR2 SMNVEV (reference sequence). In DNA, the CDR3 is TGTGCCAGCAGTCCCCGACAGGATTTATACTACGAGCAGTACTTC. Amino acids: CASSPRQDLYYEQYF.

This clonotype was counted only a few times. The DNA of the CDR3 is TGCAGCGTTCGTTGGGGAGAGACCCAGTACTTC. As protein: CSVRWGETQYF. V is TRBV29-1 and J is TRBJ2-5; no definite D call. With 5 bases removed from V and 4 bases from J, the gap between germline ends came to 8 bases. The CDR3 runs 11 residues. Germline V gene data show CDR1 as SQVTM and CDR2 as ANQGSEA.

This clonotype was seen repeatedly, ten times or more. The genes are TRBV20-1 and TRBJ2-1; D perhaps matches TRBD2 (5 bases). V shed 2 bases and J shed 4 bases, with 15 bases lying between them. Looked up from germline, CDR1 is DFQATT and CDR2 is SNEGSKA (reference sequence). CDR3 size: 15 residues. Here the CDR3 reads CSARLSLASYNEQFF. The CDR3 bases are TGCAGTGCTAGACTTTCCCTAGCATCTTACAATGAGCAGTTCTTC.

The table lists this clonotype with many counts. V usage is TRBV29-1 and J usage is TRBJ1-3; D call uncertain. The CDR3 spans 12 residues. CDR1 is SQVTM, CDR2 ANQGSEA, per germline. The V end was cut by 5 bases, the J end by 2 bases, with 7 bases between. DNA for the CDR3: TGCAGCGTTAAAGGCGCTGGAAACACCATATATTTT. Translating it yields CSVKGAGNTIYF.

CDR3: CSARFGGGVSDTQYF. The CDR3 DNA sequence: TGCAGTGCTAGATTCGGCGGGGGGGTTTCAGATACGCAGTATTTT. This chain joins TRBV20-1 and TRBJ2-3; TRBD2 matches 9 bases. CDR1 is DFQATT, CDR2 SNEGSKA, per germline (reference sequence). The CDR3 spans 15 residues. V trimming: 2 bases; J trimming: 4 bases; junction bases outside the gene matches: 7.

This clonotype was counted at least ten times. This chain joins TRBV20-1 and TRBJ1-2; no definite D call. Trimming pared 3 bases from V and 0 bases from J, leaving 11 bases between. CDR1 and CDR2 (germline): DFQATT, SNEGSKA (reference sequence). The CDR3 runs to 14 residues. CDR3 sequence reads: CSARIRSSNYGYTF. CDR3 bases: TGCAGTGCTAGGATCCGCAGCTCTAACTATGGCTACACCTTC.

This clonotype has at least ten counts. The chain links TRBV25-1 to TRBJ1-2; D gene ambiguous. Trimming removed 2 bases at V and 7 bases at J, with 5 bases between. Germline CDR1 reads MGHDK; CDR2 reads SYGVNS. This CDR3 contains 11 residues. CDR3 nucleotide sequence: TGTGCCAGCAGTGAAGCGTCTGGCTACACCTTC. Residues: CASSEASGYTF.

This clonotype was seen repeatedly, ten times or more. J is TRBJ2-7 and V is TRBV7-2; 8 bases match TRBD1. The CDR3 consists of 18 residues. Trimming took 3 bases from V and 5 from J; bases not matched to a gene: 18. Germline CDR1 SGHTA, CDR2 FQGNSA. The chain's CDR3 is CASSFYGQGGGGLNEQYF. In nucleotides, the CDR3 is TGTGCCAGCAGCTTTTATGGACAGGGTGGAGGTGGACTTAACGAGCAGTACTTC.

The rearrangement joins TRBV27 to TRBJ2-3; the D is unclear. CDR1 and CDR2 (germline): MNHEY, SMNVEV (reference sequence). The CDR3 sequence is 15 residues long. Trimming removed 2 bases at V and 2 bases at J, with 11 bases between. The CDR3 sequence is CASSLSRALTDTQYF. The CDR3 DNA follows: TGTGCCAGCAGTTTAAGTCGGGCCCTCACAGATACGCAGTATTTT.

The sample holds many counts of this clonotype. The chain carries TRBV20-1 and TRBJ1-1; tentatively, D is TRBD1 (6 bases). V was cut by 5 bases and J by 4 bases, with 14 bases left in between. Germline V gives CDR1 DFQATT, CDR2 SNEGSKA (reference sequence). The CDR3 length is 13 residues. The CDR3 loop reads CSAEDSRGTEAFF. DNA of the CDR3: TGCAGTGCTGAGGACAGCCGGGGCACTGAAGCTTTCTTT.

This clonotype was recorded at least ten times. This chain uses TRBV29-1 with TRBJ1-2; D unclear. From germline, CDR1 is SQVTM and CDR2 ANQGSEA. The V gene lost 0 bases and the J gene lost 4 bases, with 9 bases spanning the gap. The CDR3 loop spans 13 amino acids. CDR3 nucleotide sequence: TGCAGCGTTGAAGATTGGGCCCCCTATGGCTACACCTTC. Residues: CSVEDWAPYGYTF.

The rearrangement links TRBV7-8 to TRBJ2-1; D remains ambiguous. The V gene's germline CDR1 is SGHVS and CDR2 FQNEAQ. The CDR3 covers 15 residues. V dropped 0 bases and J dropped 4 bases, with 10 bases sitting between them. The CDR3 nucleotides read TGTGCCAGCAGCTTAGCGCGGCGGCCTTACAATGAGCAGTTCTTC. Protein: CASSLARRPYNEQFF. The full variable domain, completed using reference TRBV7-8 and TRBJ2-1, is GAGVSQSPRYKVAKRGQDVALRCDPISGHVSLFWYQQALGQGPEFLTYFQNEAQLDKSGLPSDRFFAERPEGSVSTLKIQRTQQEDSAVYLCASSLARRPYNEQFFGPGTRLTVL.

Details on this clonotype: A read error is possible here, since a much larger clone lies one base away. The chain is built from TRBV11-2 and TRBJ2-7, with D tentatively TRBD2 (6 bases). The CDR3 runs 19 residues. Germline assignment: CDR1 SGHAT and CDR2 FQNNGV. V was clipped by 4 bases and J by 6 bases, with 31 bases between them. CDR3 sequence (DNA): TGTGCCAGCAGCTCAGTAGAGCGCCACCCGCTAGCGCAAGGGACCGAGCAGTACTTC. Translated, it gives CASSSVERHPLAQGTEQYF.

This clonotype was counted only a few times. The chain links TRBV7-2 to TRBJ2-7, with D perhaps TRBD1 (5 bases). CDR3 size: 14 residues. The ends were cut back, 1 base at V and 1 base at J, with 8 bases in the middle. The germline gives CDR1 SGHTA, CDR2 FQGNSA. For the CDR3, the DNA is TGTGCCAGCAGCTTAGACCCAGGGTCCTACGAGCAGTACTTC. It codes for CASSLDPGSYEQYF.

This sequence joins TRBV20-1 and TRBJ2-2; 7 nucleotides match TRBD2. CDR3 length: 13 amino acids. J gave up 7 bases and V 6 bases, and 8 bases lay outside the gene matches. The V gene's germline CDR1 is DFQATT and CDR2 SNEGSKA (reference sequence). CDR3 in DNA: TGCAGTGCCGGGGAGGGTAACTTCGGGGAGCTGTTTTTT. Its protein product is CSAGEGNFGELFF.

The chain recombines TRBV12-3 or TRBV12-4 with TRBJ2-1, with D perhaps matching TRBD1 (5 bases). Trimming stripped 4 bases from V and 3 bases from J, with 16 bases between. The CDR3 spans 16 residues. CDR3 amino acids: CASSSHPAGNYNEQFF. Here the CDR3 DNA reads TGTGCCAGCAGTTCGCACCCGGCAGGGAACTACAATGAGCAGTTCTTC.

The V call is TRBV12-3 or TRBV12-4, the J call TRBJ1-4, with 7 bases identical to TRBD1. V trimming: 6 bases; J trimming: 7 bases; junction bases outside the gene matches: 8. The CDR3 has 14 residues. This CDR3 reads CASRVTGNSEKLFF. The CDR3 coding sequence is TGTGCCAGCAGGGTGACAGGGAACTCTGAAAAACTGTTTTTT.

This clonotype was recorded many times. The chain joins TRBV12-3 or TRBV12-4 to TRBJ1-1; no firm D call. The ends were cut back, 3 bases at V and 1 base at J, with 6 bases in the middle. CDR3 length: 13 amino acids. CDR3 nucleotide sequence: TGTGCCAGCAGTTTGAGCGAGAACACTGAAGCTTTCTTT. Translated, it gives CASSLSENTEAFF.

CDR3 nucleotides: TGCAGTGAACAGAGCTCCTACAATGAGCAGTTCTTC. Translated: CSEQSSYNEQFF. The chain employs TRBV20-1 and TRBJ2-1; no clear D gene. CDR3 length equals 12 residues. Trimming cost V 7 bases and J 0 bases, with 7 bases left between them. The germline V gene has CDR1 DFQATT and CDR2 SNEGSKA (reference sequence).

The chain is built from TRBV15 and TRBJ2-7; D not certain. The CDR3 sequence is 14 residues long. Germline V gives CDR1 LNHNV, CDR2 YYDKDF (reference sequence). V was trimmed by 1 base and J by 0 bases, leaving 7 bases between them. The CDR3 nucleotides read TGTGCCACCAGCAGAGGTTTGAGCTCCTACGAGCAGTACTTC. Translation: CATSRGLSSYEQYF.

This clonotype was observed a few times. The V gene is TRBV5-1, the J gene TRBJ2-3, with 9 bases that match TRBD1. The CDR3 consists of 14 residues. Per the germline V gene, CDR1 is SGHRS and CDR2 is YFSETQ. V lost 4 bases, J lost 5 bases, and 5 bases stayed unmatched. The CDR3 DNA sequence: TGCGCCAGCAGCGAGGACAGGGGAGGAGATACGCAGTATTTT. This codes for CASSEDRGGDTQYF.

At least ten counts were recorded for this clonotype. This rearrangement joins TRBV18 to TRBJ2-5; D might be TRBD2 (6 bases). Germline V gives CDR1 KGHSH, CDR2 LQKENI. With 3 bases removed from V and 2 bases from J, the gap between germline ends came to 13 bases. The CDR3 runs 15 residues. The CDR3 bases are TGTGCCAGCTCACCGAGTGCGGGATATCAAGAGACCCAGTACTTC. This gives the protein CASSPSAGYQETQYF.

This clonotype was observed many times. The J gene is TRBJ2-2, the V gene TRBV5-6; TRBD2 agrees at 12 bases. Looked up from germline, CDR1 is SGHDT and CDR2 is YYEEEE. With 0 bases clipped from V and 2 bases from J, the junction kept 2 bases outside the gene matches. This CDR3 comprises 17 residues. CDR3 residues: CASSLGLAGANTGELFF. CDR3 sequence (DNA): TGTGCCAGCAGCTTGGGACTAGCGGGAGCCAACACCGGGGAGCTGTTTTTT.

This clonotype was found many times. The chain combines TRBV12-3 or TRBV12-4 with TRBJ2-1; TRBD2 matches 8 bases. Trimming cost V 5 bases and J 2 bases; bases outside gene matches: 5. This CDR3 is 15 amino acids long. The CDR3 is CASSRIAGTYNEQFF. CDR3 in DNA: TGTGCCAGCAGTCGTATAGCGGGGACCTACAATGAGCAGTTCTTC.

This chain joins TRBV7-6 and TRBJ2-5, with TRBD2 matching 9 bases. Germline V lookup: CDR1 SGHVS, CDR2 FNYEAQ. Losses at the gene ends were 4 bases for V and 1 base for J; bases not matched to a gene: 4. The CDR3 is made up of 15 amino acids. The CDR3 here is CASSSLAGSQETQYF. In nucleotides, the CDR3 is TGTGCCAGCAGCTCCCTAGCGGGGAGCCAAGAGACCCAGTACTTC. Full variable domain (rest looked up from reference TRBV7-6 and TRBJ2-5): GAGVSQSPRYKVTKRGQDVALRCDPISGHVSLYWYRQALGQGPEFLTYFNYEAQQDKSGLPNDRFSAERPEGSISTLTIQRTEQRDSAMYRCASSSLAGSQETQYFGPGTRLLVL.

The rearrangement joins TRBV5-1 to TRBJ2-7; no clear D. The CDR3 contains 14 residues. V was shortened by 4 bases and J by 3 bases, with 14 bases between the two germline ends. Germline V CDR1 and CDR2: SGHRS, YFSETQ. The CDR3 region has the DNA TGCGCCAGCAGCCTTTCCGGAGAGTTCTACGAGCAGTACTTC. Protein sequence: CASSLSGEFYEQYF. The variable domain in full, completed from reference TRBV5-1 and TRBJ2-7, reads KAGVTQTPRYLIKTRGQQVTLSCSPISGHRSVSWYQQTPGQGLQFLFEYFSETQRNKGNFPGRFSGRQFSNSRSEMNVSTLELGDSALYLCASSLSGEFYEQYFGPGTRLTVT.

The sample holds a few counts of this clonotype. V gene TRBV12-3 or TRBV12-4 combines with J gene TRBJ2-3; no definite D call. V was pared by 5 bases and J by 4 bases, with 16 bases between. The CDR3 length is 15 residues. CDR3: CASSPPSPGADTQYF. The CDR3 DNA is TGTGCCAGCAGTCCCCCGAGCCCTGGGGCAGATACGCAGTATTTT.